This T cell receptor beta chain was captured in a study of T-cell memory formation after mild COVID-19. About the study: Largely donor-specific sequence clusters came from two donors. General observations from the study: There was a balanced CD4/CD8 profile in clones contracting day 15 to 85, and later expanders leaned CD4+.

This clonotype was counted between two and nine times. Its specificity is not known. Constant-segment primers were used for 5'RACE, and the resulting TCR alpha and TCR beta cDNA libraries carried sample barcodes and UMIs. TCRdb re-derived calls from the 5' RACE reads in MiXCR, one entry per CDR3 protein. The table records about 110,000 distinct CDR3 sequences, about an eighth of them present only once. What was sequenced was PBMCs or a T cell subset sorted from them (not recorded which). The origin of this receptor is an adult woman who had mild COVID-19 (a few samples of this study predate the infection). Cell type and time point are not known.

CDR3: CASSPGQGSLNSNQPQHF. The CDR3 nucleotides are TGTGCCAGCAGCCCCGGACAGGGCTCGCTTAATAGCAATCAGCCCCAGCATTTT. This chain links TRBV11-2 with TRBJ1-5; 8 nucleotides line up with TRBD1. Germline V lookup: CDR1 SGHAT, CDR2 FQNNGV. Trimming removed 5 bases from V and 0 bases from J; junction bases left unmatched: 12. CDR3 size: 18 residues.